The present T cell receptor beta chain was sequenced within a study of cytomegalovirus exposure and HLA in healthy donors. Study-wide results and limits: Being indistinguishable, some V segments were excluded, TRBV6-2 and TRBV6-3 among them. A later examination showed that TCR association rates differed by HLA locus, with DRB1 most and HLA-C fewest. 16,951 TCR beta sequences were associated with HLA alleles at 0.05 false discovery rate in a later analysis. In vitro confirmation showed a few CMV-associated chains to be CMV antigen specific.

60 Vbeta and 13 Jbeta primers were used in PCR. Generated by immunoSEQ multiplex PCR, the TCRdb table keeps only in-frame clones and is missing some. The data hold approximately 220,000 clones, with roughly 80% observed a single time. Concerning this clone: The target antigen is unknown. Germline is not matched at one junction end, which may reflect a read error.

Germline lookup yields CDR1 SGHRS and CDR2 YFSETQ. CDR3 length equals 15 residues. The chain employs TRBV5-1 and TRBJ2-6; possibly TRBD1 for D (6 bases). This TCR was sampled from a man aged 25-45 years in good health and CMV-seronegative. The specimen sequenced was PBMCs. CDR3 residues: CASSFEGVGASVLTF. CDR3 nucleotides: TGCGCCAGCAGCTTTGAGGGGGTTGGGGCCAGCGTCCTGACTTTC.